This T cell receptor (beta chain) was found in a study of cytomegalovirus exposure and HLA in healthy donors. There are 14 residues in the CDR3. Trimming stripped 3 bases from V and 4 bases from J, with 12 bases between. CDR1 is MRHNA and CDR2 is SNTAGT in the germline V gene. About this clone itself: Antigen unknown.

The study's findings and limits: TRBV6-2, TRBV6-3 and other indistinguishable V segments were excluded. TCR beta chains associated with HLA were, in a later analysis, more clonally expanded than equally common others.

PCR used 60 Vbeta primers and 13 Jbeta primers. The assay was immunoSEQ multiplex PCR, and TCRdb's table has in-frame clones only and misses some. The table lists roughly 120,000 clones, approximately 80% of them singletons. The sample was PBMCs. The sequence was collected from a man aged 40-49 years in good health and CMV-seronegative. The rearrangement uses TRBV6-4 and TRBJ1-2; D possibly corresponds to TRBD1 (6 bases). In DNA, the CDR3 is TGTGCCAGCAGTGAGACCCCACAGGGCTATGGCTACACCTTC. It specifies CASSETPQGYGYTF.